Listed below are T cell receptor beta chains from one sample, sequenced in a study of blood T cell repertoires in COVID-19. Clones were read by immunoSEQ multiplex PCR, and TCRdb kept only the in-frame ones, dropping some. The sample has 150,000 to 200,000 clones, 80% to 85% seen once. The sequenced sample consisted of PBMCs or T cells enriched from blood (not recorded which). These receptors came from an older woman who had recovered from COVID-19. Both conserved end residues are part of each CDR3. A D gene is named only where the DNA matches it firmly.

cdr3_aa	d_call	v_call	j_call
CASSPSGQGPYEQYF	TRBD1	TRBV11-2	TRBJ2-7
CASSGVAGGQETQYF	TRBD2	TRBV9	TRBJ2-5
CASSLPGTGYEQYF	TRBD1	TRBV5-1	TRBJ2-7
CASSLDLWRGQDTQYF	-	TRBV11-2	TRBJ2-3
CASKLAANTGELFF	-	TRBV5-1	TRBJ2-2
CASSEATGVSDTQYF	TRBD1	TRBV6-1	TRBJ2-3
CASSHTGMSEKLFF	-	TRBV7-9	TRBJ1-4
CAISGLAGGETQYF	TRBD2	TRBV10-3	TRBJ2-5
CASSQYSHTGELFF	-	TRBV3-1/TRBV3-2	TRBJ2-2
CASSLDLHVSYNEQFF	-	TRBV6-5	TRBJ2-1
CASSQNPWTSGNRYEQYF	TRBD2	TRBV4-2	TRBJ2-7
CASSKVPGLNTEAFF	-	TRBV21-1	TRBJ1-1
CASSLLDRDTEAFF	TRBD1	TRBV6-5	TRBJ1-1
CASTGGGANEKLFF	-	TRBV19	TRBJ1-4
CASSDSGALSNEQFF	-	TRBV2	TRBJ2-1
CASSLNHQDSGELFF	-	TRBV5-1	TRBJ2-2
CASSLSQGGNEKLFF	-	TRBV5-4	TRBJ1-4
CASSQEGRREQFF	-	TRBV3-1/TRBV3-2	TRBJ2-1
CASSPSGTSDNEQFF	TRBD2	TRBV5-1	TRBJ2-1
CASSKGQVTSYEQYF	TRBD1	TRBV5-1	TRBJ2-7
CSVERDRGTDTQYF	TRBD1	TRBV29-1	TRBJ2-3
CAWTQGIFSNQPQHF	TRBD1	TRBV30	TRBJ1-5
CAWSLNSPSPLHF	-	TRBV30	TRBJ1-6
CASGLVGTFYGYTF	-	TRBV12-5	TRBJ1-2
CSVQAGAVNEKLFF	-	TRBV29-1	TRBJ1-4
CASSQKVGQPGVSTEAFF	-	TRBV3-1/TRBV3-2	TRBJ1-1
CASSEDSSSTDTQYF	-	TRBV2	TRBJ2-3
CASSERQGAGYTF	TRBD1	TRBV6-1	TRBJ1-2
CASSSTGQLNTEAFF	-	TRBV9	TRBJ1-1
CASSSDTIYF	-	TRBV28	TRBJ1-3